The T cell receptor beta chain under discussion was sequenced for a study of blood T cell repertoires in COVID-19. Source study methods: Nucleated cell counts were estimated from reference gene primer amplification. The table came from immunoSEQ multiplex PCR; TCRdb's copy has only in-frame clones and leaves some out. Clone size and the V and J calls come from that table; the DNA yielded D and trimming. The sample consists of 400,000 to 500,000 clones, around nine tenths of them appearing once. Germline V CDR1 and CDR2: LGHNA, YSLEER. Trimming removed 0 bases from V and 2 bases from J; junction bases left unmatched: 19. This CDR3 comprises 22 residues. This clone has only one observation. Enrollees, about 18 to 100 years old, lived in some 24 US areas. Participant-reported clinical history was the basis for cohort assignment. Those designated as exposed participants met a COVID-19 case within 2 weeks before study entry.

This sequence originates from a woman younger than 35 who had been exposed to COVID-19. This chain uses TRBV4-3 with TRBJ2-3; 11 nucleotides align to TRBD2. The sample comprised PBMCs or T cells enriched from blood (not recorded which). CDR3 coding DNA: TGCGCCAGCAGCCAAGATCCCGGGGGGGCTTGGCTAGCGGGGGGATCCACAGATACGCAGTATTTT. It is translated as CASSQDPGGAWLAGGSTDTQYF.